A single sample is the source of the 22 T cell receptor beta chains below, sequenced in a study of blood T cell repertoires in COVID-19. Some clones are missing from TCRdb's copy, which holds only in-frame ones; the method was immunoSEQ multiplex PCR. The sample includes roughly 250,000 clones, about 90% of them seen just once. Sequencing input: PBMCs or T cells enriched from blood (not recorded which). The receptors shown here come from a woman younger than 35 who had recovered from COVID-19.

CDR3 nucleotide sequence: TGTGCCAGCAGCTTACAACCTGGGACAGGGTCCTCGTACGAGCAGTACTTC. Residues: CASSLQPGTGSSYEQYF. The chain joins TRBV7-6 to TRBJ2-7; 9 nucleotides agree with TRBD1. Trimming cost V 2 bases and J 4 bases; bases outside gene matches: 12. Germline-derived CDR1 and CDR2 are SGHVS and FNYEAQ. This CDR3 is 17 amino acids long.

This chain joins TRBV27 and TRBJ2-7; the D is unclear. The CDR3 contains 13 residues. Trimming stripped 5 bases from V and 5 bases from J, with 13 bases between. Germline loops: CDR1 MNHEY, CDR2 SMNVEV (reference sequence). CDR3: CASSHGSDDEQYF. CDR3 nucleotide sequence: TGTGCCAGCAGTCACGGAAGCGACGACGAGCAGTACTTC.

This clone was detected once. This chain joins TRBV15 and TRBJ1-4; perhaps TRBD1 as D (5 bases). Trimming shortened V by 5 bases and J by 8 bases, and 15 bases separated the two germline ends. CDR1 and CDR2 (germline): LNHNV, YYDKDF (reference sequence). The CDR3 is 14 residues long. The CDR3 DNA reads as TGTGCCACCAGCCTCGAGGCCGGGGGGGAAAAACTGTTTTTT. Amino acids: CATSLEAGGEKLFF.

The CDR3 nucleotides are TGTGCCAGCAGCCAAGAGTCGGAGAACGGCTATGGCTACACCTTC. Translating it yields CASSQESENGYGYTF. J is TRBJ1-2 and V is TRBV4-2; D call uncertain. The length of the CDR3 is 15 residues. Germline loops: CDR1 LGHNA, CDR2 YNFKEQ. V was clipped by 0 bases and J by 4 bases, with 12 bases between them.

The V and J genes are TRBV4-3 and TRBJ1-6; TRBD1 agrees at 11 bases. Unmatched junction bases numbered 5, after V lost 4 bases and J lost 3 bases. The CDR3 loop spans 17 amino acids. Germline V gene data show CDR1 as LGHNA and CDR2 as YSLEER. The CDR3 loop reads CASSRGQGDVYNSPLHF. DNA of the CDR3: TGCGCCAGCAGCCGGGGACAGGGGGACGTCTATAATTCACCCCTCCACTTT.

V and J are TRBV3-1 (or the pseudogene TRBV3-2) and TRBJ2-3; 9 bases map to TRBD2. Trimming cost V 1 base and J 8 bases; bases outside gene matches: 4. The CDR3 sequence is 14 residues long. CDR1 is LGHDT and CDR2 is YNNKEL in the germline V gene (reference sequence). The CDR3 DNA follows: TGTGCCAGCAGCCAAGGGCGGGAGGGGGGTACGCAGTATTTT. This codes for CASSQGREGGTQYF.

This sequence joins TRBV7-3 and TRBJ1-1; D gene unclear. The CDR3 consists of 15 residues. Trimming cost V 0 bases and J 3 bases, with 11 bases left between them. CDR1 and CDR2 (germline): SGHTA, FQGTGA. The CDR3: CASSLTHGRDTEAFF. The CDR3 nucleotides are TGTGCCAGCAGCTTAACCCACGGTCGGGACACTGAAGCTTTCTTT.

This chain links TRBV19 with TRBJ1-6; no clear D gene. Germline V CDR1 and CDR2: LNHDA, SQIVND (reference sequence). V was pared by 6 bases and J by 7 bases, with 19 bases between. The CDR3 runs to 16 residues. In nucleotides, the CDR3 is TGTGCCAGTAGAGAGGGAGGCTTCTCCGTAAATTCACCCCTCCACTTT. Translated, it gives CASREGGFSVNSPLHF.

The chain joins TRBV2 to TRBJ1-2, with 7 bases fitting TRBD1. In germline, CDR1 is SNHLY, CDR2 FYNNEI. Trimming removed 6 bases from V and 13 bases from J; junction bases left unmatched: 11. The CDR3 runs 12 residues. The chain's CDR3 is CASRRDSPIFTF. CDR3 DNA sequence: TGTGCCAGCAGAAGGGACAGCCCAATCTTCACCTTC. The whole variable domain, remainder taken from reference TRBV2 and TRBJ1-2, is EPEVTQTPSHQVTQMGQEVILRCVPISNHLYFYWYRQILGQKVEFLVSFYNNEISEKSEIFDDQFSVERPDGSNFTLKIRSTKLEDSAMYFCASRRDSPIFTFGSGTRLTVV.

The CDR3 coding sequence is TGTGCCAGCAGGACCGGGACAGGCAACAACTATGGCTACACCTTC. This codes for CASRTGTGNNYGYTF. The J gene is TRBJ1-2, the V gene TRBV5-4; 8 bases fit TRBD1. Trimming took 5 bases from V and 2 from J; bases not matched to a gene: 8. Germline CDR1 reads SGHNT; CDR2 reads YYREEE (reference sequence). The CDR3 totals 15 residues.

The CDR3 sequence is CATSETGGSGNTIYF. CDR3 sequence (DNA): TGTGCCACCAGTGAAACAGGGGGCTCTGGAAACACCATATATTTT. The V and J genes are TRBV24-1 and TRBJ1-3; 8 positions agree with TRBD1. The junction had 1 base not matched to a gene; V was cut back by 4 bases and J by 0 bases. Germline-derived CDR1 and CDR2 are KGHDR and SFDVKD. The CDR3 sequence is 15 residues long.

V and J are TRBV11-2 and TRBJ2-7; TRBD2 matches at 7 bases. J was trimmed by 5 bases and V by 0 bases; bases with no gene match: 4. The CDR3 loop spans 14 amino acids. Germline V gene lookup returns CDR1 SGHAT and CDR2 FQNNGV. Here the CDR3 reads CASSLERLANEQYF. In DNA form, the CDR3 reads TGTGCCAGCAGCTTAGAGCGACTAGCTAACGAGCAGTACTTC. Together with reference TRBV11-2 and TRBJ2-7, the CDR3 gives the full variable domain: EAGVAQSPRYKIIEKRQSVAFWCNPISGHATLYWYQQILGQGPKLLIQFQNNGVVDDSQLPKDRFSAERLKGVDSTLKIQPAKLEDSAVYLCASSLERLANEQYFGPGTRLTVT.

The chain joins TRBV10-3 to TRBJ1-5, with D unresolved. The CDR3 sequence is 15 residues long. V shed 3 bases and J shed 2 bases, with 11 bases lying between them. Germline lookup yields CDR1 ENHRY and CDR2 SYGVKD. CDR3 sequence reads: CAISEEGTGNQPQHF. CDR3 DNA sequence: TGTGCCATCAGTGAAGAAGGAACAGGCAATCAGCCCCAGCATTTT.

The rearrangement joins TRBV7-2 to TRBJ1-1, with D uncertain. V lost 1 base to trimming and J lost 3 bases, with 12 bases between them. CDR1 is SGHTA and CDR2 is FQGNSA in the germline V gene. The CDR3 is made up of 15 amino acids. CDR3 nucleotide sequence: TGTGCCAGCAGCTTAGGAGCAGGCCCCGACACTGAAGCTTTCTTT. Protein sequence: CASSLGAGPDTEAFF.

The V call is TRBV4-2, the J call TRBJ1-1, with 12 bases lining up with TRBD1. Germline loops: CDR1 LGHNA, CDR2 YNFKEQ. The V gene end was trimmed by 4 bases and the J gene end by 1 base; junction bases not matched to a gene: 7. The CDR3 loop spans 17 amino acids. DNA for the CDR3: TGTGCCAGCAGCCCCGGGACAGGGGGCTTGGGGAACACTGAAGCTTTCTTT. It yields the protein CASSPGTGGLGNTEAFF.

This chain connects TRBV6-1 to TRBJ1-1; 9 nucleotides match TRBD1. Per germline, CDR1 MNHNS and CDR2 SASEGT. The CDR3 runs 13 residues. Losses at the gene ends were 0 bases for V and 10 bases for J; bases not matched to a gene: 3. The CDR3 region is CASSEARQGGAFF. For the CDR3, the DNA is TGTGCCAGCAGTGAAGCGAGACAGGGGGGAGCTTTCTTT.

In DNA form, the CDR3 reads TGTGCCAGCAGCAGAGGGACAGGGAATGAAAAACTGTTTTTT. The encoded protein is CASSRGTGNEKLFF. V gene TRBV7-2 combines with J gene TRBJ1-4; 9 nucleotides line up with TRBD1. With 5 bases clipped from V and 5 bases from J, the junction kept 3 bases outside the gene matches. The germline V gene has CDR1 SGHTA and CDR2 FQGNSA. This CDR3 has 14 amino acids.

J is TRBJ1-1 and V is TRBV3-1 (or the pseudogene TRBV3-2); possible D gene TRBD1, 5 bases. This CDR3 is built from 14 residues. The V gene lost 3 bases and the J gene lost 2 bases, with 10 bases spanning the gap. The germline V gene encodes CDR1 LGHDT and CDR2 YNNKEL (reference sequence). The CDR3 nucleotides are TGTGCCAGCAGCCAGGACACAGCAAACACTGAAGCTTTCTTT. Its protein is CASSQDTANTEAFF.

This chain uses TRBV7-2 with TRBJ2-3; D remains ambiguous. With 8 bases removed from V and 3 bases from J, the gap between germline ends came to 6 bases. There are 11 residues in the CDR3. CDR1 and CDR2 (germline): SGHTA, FQGNSA. The CDR3 nucleotides are TGTGCCAGCGGGCATACAGATACGCAGTATTTT. It translates to CASGHTDTQYF.

The chain is built from TRBV5-1 and TRBJ1-6, with 8 bases identical to TRBD1. Per the germline V gene, CDR1 is SGHRS and CDR2 is YFSETQ. Trimming at V came to 4 bases and at J to 12 bases, leaving 12 bases not matched to a gene. The CDR3 runs to 15 residues. CDR3 protein: CASSIGQGGGGPLHF. The CDR3 DNA follows: TGCGCCAGCAGCATCGGACAGGGAGGTGGTGGACCCCTCCACTTT.

The rearrangement links TRBV10-3 to TRBJ2-1, with D perhaps matching TRBD2 (6 bases). V was pared by 7 bases and J by 5 bases, with 9 bases between. Germline lookup yields CDR1 ENHRY and CDR2 SYGVKD. The CDR3 runs 12 residues. CDR3 DNA sequence: TGTGCCATCAAGGGCGGGAACAATGAGCAGTTCTTC. This sequence encodes CAIKGGNNEQFF.

This chain links TRBV28 with TRBJ1-6; no reliable D call. The CDR3 extends over 15 amino acids. Trimming took off 3 bases at V and 6 bases at J, with 12 bases between the two ends. Germline V gene lookup returns CDR1 MDHEN and CDR2 SYDVKM. The CDR3 loop is CASSFELLPNSPLHF. CDR3 DNA: TGTGCCAGCAGTTTCGAACTCCTTCCTAATTCACCCCTCCACTTT.